This T cell receptor (beta chain) was sequenced during a study of cytomegalovirus exposure and HLA in healthy donors. Primers: 60 Vbeta forward and 13 Jbeta reverse. Using immunoSEQ multiplex PCR, the repertoire was profiled, and TCRdb retains in-frame clones only, with some absent. Here the sample spans 99,000 or so clones, approximately 72% being singletons. The germline CDR1 and CDR2 sequences are SGHKS and YYEKEE (reference sequence). The CDR3 length is 14 residues. The trim removed 4 bases at V and 3 bases at J, leaving 4 bases unmatched. V and J are TRBV5-5 and TRBJ2-7, with 10 positions matching TRBD1. Sequences were obtained from PBMCs. The TCR comes from a man aged 25 to 40 in good health and CMV-seronegative. For the CDR3, the DNA is TGTGCCAGCAGCAGGGGACAGGGGAGCTACGAGCAGTACTTC. It encodes CASSRGQGSYEQYF. The complete variable domain, with remaining parts taken from reference TRBV5-5 and TRBJ2-7, reads DAGVTQSPTHLIKTRGQQVTLRCSPISGHKSVSWYQQVLGQGPQFIFQYYEKEERGRGNFPDRFSARQFPNYSSELNVNALLLGDSALYLCASSRGQGSYEQYFGPGTRLTVT.